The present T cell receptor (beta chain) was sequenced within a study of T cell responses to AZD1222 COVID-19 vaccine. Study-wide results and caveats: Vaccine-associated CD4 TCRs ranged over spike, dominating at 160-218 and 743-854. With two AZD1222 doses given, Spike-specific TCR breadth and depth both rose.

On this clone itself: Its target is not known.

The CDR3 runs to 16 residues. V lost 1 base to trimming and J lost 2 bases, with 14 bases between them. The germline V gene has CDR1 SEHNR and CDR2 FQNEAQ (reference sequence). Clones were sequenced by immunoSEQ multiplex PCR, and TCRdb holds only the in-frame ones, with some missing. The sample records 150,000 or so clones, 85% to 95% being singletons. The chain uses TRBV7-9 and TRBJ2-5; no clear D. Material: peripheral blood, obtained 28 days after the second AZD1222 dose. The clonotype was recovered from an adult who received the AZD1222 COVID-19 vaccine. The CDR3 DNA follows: TGTGCCAGCAGCTTAGAGCTCTGGACCCCTCAAGAGACCCAGTACTTC. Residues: CASSLELWTPQETQYF.